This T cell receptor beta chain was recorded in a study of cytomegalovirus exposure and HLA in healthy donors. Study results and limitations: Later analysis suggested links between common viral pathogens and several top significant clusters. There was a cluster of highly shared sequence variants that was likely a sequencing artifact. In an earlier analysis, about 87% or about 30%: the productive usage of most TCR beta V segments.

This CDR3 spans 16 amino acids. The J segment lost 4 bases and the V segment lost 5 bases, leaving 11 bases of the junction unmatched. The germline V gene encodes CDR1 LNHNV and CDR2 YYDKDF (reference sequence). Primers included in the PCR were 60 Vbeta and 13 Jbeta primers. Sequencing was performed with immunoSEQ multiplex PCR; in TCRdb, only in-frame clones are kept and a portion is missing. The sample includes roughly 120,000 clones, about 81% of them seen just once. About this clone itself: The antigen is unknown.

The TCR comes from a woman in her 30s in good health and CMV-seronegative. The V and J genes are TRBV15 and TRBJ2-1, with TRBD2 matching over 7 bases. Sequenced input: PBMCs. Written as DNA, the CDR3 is TGTGCCACCAGCTCGGGGATTGCTAGCGGATACAATGAGCAGTTCTTC. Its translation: CATSSGIASGYNEQFF. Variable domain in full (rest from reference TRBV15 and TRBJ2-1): DAMVIQNPRYQVTQFGKPVTLSCSQTLNHNVMYWYQQKSSQAPKLLFHYYDKDFNNEADTPDNFQSRRPNTSFCFLDIRSPGLGDTAMYLCATSSGIASGYNEQFFGPGTRLTVL.